The 9 T cell receptor beta chains listed next were all sequenced from one sample in a study of response to subunit inactivated influenza vaccine. One entry per CDR3 protein, called by TCRdb with MiXCR from the RT-PCR reads. This sample has around 760,000 distinct CDR3 sequences; over 11% occur once, and the top ten carry 5.5% to 8%. The material was PBMCs from blood, obtained 14 to 15 days before vaccination. These TCRs come from a middle-aged man who received an inactivated influenza vaccine.

This chain joins TRBV7-9 and TRBJ1-1; D gene unclear. CDR1 is SEHNR, CDR2 FQNEAQ, per germline (reference sequence). This CDR3 contains 14 residues. Deletions cut 5 bases from V and 0 bases from J, with 10 bases between. The CDR3 here is CASSPRTVNTEAFF. The CDR3 bases are TGTGCCAGCAGCCCACGGACGGTGAACACTGAAGCTTTCTTT.

The chain is built from TRBV6-2 or TRBV6-3 and TRBJ1-5; D ambiguous. The V end lost 4 bases, the J end lost 7 bases, and 11 bases lay between the germline ends. This CDR3 is 13 amino acids long. The V gene's germline CDR1 is MNHEY and CDR2 SVGEGT. The CDR3 region is CASSFSPNQPQHF. The CDR3 DNA is TGTGCCAGCAGTTTCAGCCCGAACCAGCCCCAGCATTTT.

There are a few counts of this clonotype. V and J are TRBV5-6 and TRBJ2-1; 7 bases fit TRBD2. The V gene's germline CDR1 is SGHDT and CDR2 YYEEEE. V lost 3 bases and J lost 7; bases outside the gene matches: 13. The CDR3 is 16 amino acids. This chain's CDR3 is CASSWGAGKSGNEQFF. The DNA for the CDR3 is TGTGCCAGCAGCTGGGGAGCGGGGAAGTCTGGGAATGAGCAGTTCTTC. Full variable domain (missing parts from reference TRBV5-6 and TRBJ2-1): DAGVTQSPTHLIKTRGQQVTLRCSPKSGHDTVSWYQQALGQGPQFIFQYYEEEERQRGNFPDRFSGHQFPNYSSELNVNALLLGDSALYLCASSWGAGKSGNEQFFGPGTRLTVL.

The chain recombines TRBV12-3 or TRBV12-4 with TRBJ1-2; the D is unclear. The CDR3 totals 16 residues. V shed 5 bases and J shed 2 bases, with 18 bases lying between them. CDR3 protein: CASSTHDIRVNYGYTF. The CDR3 DNA reads as TGTGCCAGCAGTACTCACGATATCAGAGTGAACTATGGCTACACCTTC.

V is TRBV3-1 and J is TRBJ2-3, with 8 bases identical to TRBD2. The V gene's germline CDR1 is LGHDT and CDR2 YNNKEL (reference sequence). V gave up 0 bases and J gave up 0 bases; unmatched junction bases: 11. CDR3 length: 19 residues. Written as DNA, the CDR3 is TGTGCCAGCAGCCAAGAGACTAGCGAGAGTAGCAACAGCACAGATACGCAGTATTTT. Translation: CASSQETSESSNSTDTQYF.

The chain recombines TRBV4-3 with TRBJ2-1; 11 positions agree with TRBD1. Trimming removed 0 bases from V and 8 bases from J; junction bases left unmatched: 3. This CDR3 spans 15 amino acids. Per the germline V gene, CDR1 is LGHNA and CDR2 is YSLEER. CDR3 DNA: TGCGCCAGCAGCCAAGAGGACAGGGGGCTCCATGAGCAGTTCTTC. Its protein is CASSQEDRGLHEQFF.

The gene calls are TRBV11-1 and TRBJ2-1, with TRBD2 as a possible D gene (6 bases). The CDR3 loop spans 14 amino acids. The V gene lost 5 bases and the J gene lost 8 bases, with 16 bases spanning the gap. Germline values: CDR1 SGHAT, CDR2 FQDESV (reference sequence). DNA for the CDR3: TGTGCCAGCAGCCGTACTGACGGGAGTTATGAGCAGTTCTTC. It encodes CASSRTDGSYEQFF.

There are many counts of this clonotype. In DNA, the CDR3 is TGCGCCAGCAGCCCGTTCGGACTAGCGGGAGTGGGTGAGCAGTACTTC. Protein: CASSPFGLAGVGEQYF. The genes are TRBV5-1 and TRBJ2-7; 13 bases fit TRBD2. There are 16 residues in the CDR3. The trim removed 4 bases at V and 7 bases at J, leaving 11 bases unmatched. Per germline, CDR1 SGHRS and CDR2 YFSETQ.

This clonotype was counted at least ten times. The chain couples TRBV20-1 to TRBJ2-7, with 8 bases fitting TRBD2. The J segment lost 0 bases and the V segment lost 0 bases, leaving 7 bases of the junction unmatched. Per the germline V gene, CDR1 is DFQATT and CDR2 is SNEGSKA (reference sequence). CDR3 length: 16 residues. Here the CDR3 DNA reads TGCAGTGCTAGAGATCGGCTTAGCGGGGCCTCCTACGAGCAGTACTTC. Protein: CSARDRLSGASYEQYF.